The clone carrying this T cell receptor beta chain turned up a few times. The sample holds other DNA sequences that translate to the same CDR3. Method: immunoSEQ multiplex PCR; TCRdb's copy keeps in-frame clones and lacks some. The data contain 100,000 to 150,000 clones, over 75% of them seen just once; the ten biggest clones take up around 6.1%. Deletions cut 2 bases from V and 2 bases from J, with 6 bases between. The germline V gene has CDR1 MDHEN and CDR2 SYDVKM. The CDR3 loop spans 13 amino acids. The data stem from a study of radiation and T cells in renal cell carcinoma. Time point meaning: blood 2 weeks post-SBRT. The sample's treatment: 15 Gy SBRT to primary tumor, nephrectomy 4 weeks later.

This sequence joins TRBV28 and TRBJ1-2, with D unclear. The clonotype was recovered from a man in his fifties with renal cell carcinoma. The specimen was blood, collected from a patient whose treatment included radiotherapy and nephrectomy. The CDR3 DNA reads TGTGCCAGCAGTTTAGACTTGAACTATGGCTACACCTTC. It translates to CASSLDLNYGYTF.